This is a list of T cell receptor beta chains from one sample in a study of blood T cells in healthy people across ages. TCRdb re-derived calls from the 5' RACE reads in MiXCR, one entry per CDR3 protein. The table has 700,000 to 900,000 distinct CDR3 sequences, 53% seen once; the top ten hold approximately 40%. The specimen sequenced was blood. These receptors all stem from a man older than 75 in good health. CDR3s include the opening cysteine and the closing phenylalanine or tryptophan. Each record gives: D gene, clone size, V gene, J gene, CDR3 DNA, CDR3 protein. The D gene is left open where the match is weak. Where a row states a size, it is once, few, many or the class of an expanded clone; other rows omit it.

.,few,TRBV20-1,TRBJ2-1,TGCAGTGCCACTTCGACACCGCCCTACAATGAGCAGTTCTTC,CSATSTPPYNEQFF
TRBD1,few,TRBV10-3,TRBJ2-7,TGTGCCATCAGGCCCGGGACAGGGGGCAACGAGCAGTACTTC,CAIRPGTGGNEQYF
.,few,TRBV13,TRBJ1-5,TGTGCCAGCAGCCCCCACGGCAATCAGCCCCAGCATTTT,CASSPHGNQPQHF
.,few,TRBV18,TRBJ1-1,TGTGCCAGCTCACCACAAAGACTACAGGGAATGAACACTGAAGCTTTCTTT,CASSPQRLQGMNTEAFF
.,many,TRBV29-1,TRBJ2-7,TGCAGCGCTACTACAGGGAGCTCCTACGAGCAGTACTTC,CSATTGSSYEQYF
.,few,TRBV5-1,TRBJ2-3,TGCGCCAGCACCCTGGGGCTACCCGGGGATACGCAGTATTTT,CASTLGLPGDTQYF
.,.,TRBV7-9,TRBJ2-3,TGTGCCAGCAGCCGTGTCATGGACAGATACGCGTATTTT,CASSRVMDRYAYF
TRBD1,.,TRBV20-1,TRBJ2-7,TGCAGTGCTAGAGAGGACGGGACAGGGCTCTACGAGCAGTACTTC,CSAREDGTGLYEQYF
.,.,TRBV14,TRBJ2-3,TGTGCCAGCAGCCAGTCGGCAGATACGCAGTATTTT,CASSQSADTQYF
.,few,TRBV15,TRBJ2-1,TGTGCCACCAGCAGAGATCGTTCGGCGGATGAGCAGTTCTTC,CATSRDRSADEQFF
.,many,TRBV9,TRBJ2-3,TGTGCCACTGGAGGGCCGGAGAATACGCAGTATTTT,CATGGPENTQYF
.,.,TRBV5-1,TRBJ2-7,TGCGCCAGCAGCTTGACGACAGAAAAGCAGTACTTC,CASSLTTEKQYF
.,.,TRBV29-1,TRBJ1-2,TGCAGCGTTGTACGAGATCGTGGCTACACCTTC,CSVVRDRGYTF
TRBD2,.,TRBV6-5,TRBJ2-7,TGTGCCAGCAGTTACTGGATAACGGGACTAGCGGGCAACGAGCAGTACTTC,CASSYWITGLAGNEQYF
.,.,TRBV28,TRBJ2-3,TGTGCCAGCAGTTCCCCGAGCCCGCAGGACAGAGACGCGTATTTT,CASSSPSPQDRDAYF
TRBD2,.,TRBV10-3,TRBJ2-1,TGTGCCATCAGTGACCCGAGCGGGAGGGGGGGGCAGTTCTTC,CAISDPSGRGGQFF
.,.,TRBV20-1,TRBJ1-6,TGCAGTGCTCCCCCCCGAGGAATAAACTCACCCCTCCACTTT,CSAPPRGINSPLHF
TRBD2,.,TRBV5-1,TRBJ2-7,TGCGCCAGCAAAACTAGCGGGAGCACCCACGAGCAGTACTTC,CASKTSGSTHEQYF
TRBD2,.,TRBV30,TRBJ2-1,TGTGCCTGGAGTCCTGCGGGGGGGTACAATGAGCAGTTCTTC,CAWSPAGGYNEQFF
TRBD1,.,TRBV6-6,TRBJ1-2,TGTGCCAGCAGCTCACTTGGGACAGCCTCTAACTATGGCTACACCTTC,CASSSLGTASNYGYTF
.,.,TRBV9,TRBJ2-1,TGTGCCAGCAGCGCCCCCGGGGGATCCTACAATGAGCAGTTCTTC,CASSAPGGSYNEQFF
.,.,TRBV7-9,TRBJ1-6,TGTGCCAGCAGCTCCTCCCTGGGCGGGGAAGGGAATTCACCCCTCCACTTT,CASSSSLGGEGNSPLHF
.,few,TRBV28,TRBJ2-3,TGTGCCAGCAGTCAAACCGGGACACTAAGCACAGATACGCAGTATTTT,CASSQTGTLSTDTQYF
.,few,TRBV12-3/TRBV12-4,TRBJ1-5,TGTGCCAGCAGCCCCGGTCCGGGTCAGCCCCAGCATTTT,CASSPGPGQPQHF
.,.,TRBV20-1,TRBJ2-7,TGTAGTGCTAGAGTTCTCGGACGAGCGGGCGATTACGAGCAGTACTTC,CSARVLGRAGDYEQYF
.,.,TRBV29-1,TRBJ2-2,TGCAGCGTCGGGGGAGGCCGGGAGCTGTTTTTT,CSVGGGRELFF
.,few,TRBV11-3,TRBJ2-7,TGTGCCAGCAGCCCTCAGGACAGATCCTACGAGCAGTACTTC,CASSPQDRSYEQYF
.,.,TRBV29-1,TRBJ2-7,TGCAGCGTTGTGGCGGCCTACGAGCAGTACTTC,CSVVAAYEQYF
TRBD2,many,TRBV20-1,TRBJ2-1,TGCAGTGCTAGATGGCGGGAGAGGAGGGGCGATGAGCAGTTCTTC,CSARWRERRGDEQFF
.,.,TRBV6-6,TRBJ2-7,TGTGCCAGCAGTTACGCGTCTCAGTTTACTTTCTACGAGCAGTACTTC,CASSYASQFTFYEQYF
.,.,TRBV29-1,TRBJ2-5,TGCAGCGTAGACAAGGGAGAGACCCAGTACTTC,CSVDKGETQYF
TRBD1,.,TRBV7-2,TRBJ1-1,TGTGCCAGCAGCCGAGTCCCACAGGGGACTAGCGGAGCTTTCTTT,CASSRVPQGTSGAFF
.,few,TRBV29-1,TRBJ1-1,TGCAGCGTTGGGCAGGGACCAAGTCACGGCACTGAAGCTTTCTTT,CSVGQGPSHGTEAFF
TRBD2,.,TRBV7-2,TRBJ2-1,TGTGCCAGCAGCTTAGAAGGACTAGCTTATGAGCAGTTCTTC,CASSLEGLAYEQFF
.,.,TRBV24-1,TRBJ2-1,TGTGCCACCAGCTCCCCGGGGCGGCCACACAATGAGCAGTTCTTC,CATSSPGRPHNEQFF
.,few,TRBV28,TRBJ2-7,TGTGCCAGCAGGTCCCAATCTCAGGCAGGGGTCTACGAGCAGTACTTC,CASRSQSQAGVYEQYF
TRBD2,.,TRBV5-1,TRBJ2-1,TGCGCCAGCAGCTTCAGCGGGAGTGGAAGCTCCTACAATGCGCAGTTCTTC,CASSFSGSGSSYNAQFF
.,.,TRBV12-3/TRBV12-4,TRBJ1-2,TGTGCCAGCAGTTTATCAAGGGACGGGGATATGTCTGGCTACACCTTC,CASSLSRDGDMSGYTF
TRBD1,.,TRBV11-2,TRBJ2-1,TGTGCCAGCAGCTCACCCGTCACAGGGGAATACAATGAGCAGTTCTTC,CASSSPVTGEYNEQFF
.,many,TRBV20-1,TRBJ2-1,TGCAGTGCTAGGACTAGCTCCTACAATGAGCAGTTCTTC,CSARTSSYNEQFF
TRBD1,few,TRBV9,TRBJ2-1,TGTGCCAGCAGCGCCCACCTCTCGGGACAGGGGATTAAGTTCTTC,CASSAHLSGQGIKFF
.,.,TRBV6-6,TRBJ1-5,TGTGCCAGCAGGGAGAGGGGCAATCAGCCCCAGCATTTT,CASRERGNQPQHF
TRBD1,few,TRBV5-1,TRBJ2-7,TGCGCCAGCAGCCAACTAACCGGGACAGGGCTCAACGAGCAGTACTTC,CASSQLTGTGLNEQYF
.,.,TRBV7-2,TRBJ2-3,TGTGCCAGCAGCACGACCCCCCCGGATACGCAGTATTTT,CASSTTPPDTQYF
TRBD1,few,TRBV2,TRBJ2-4,TGTGCCAGCAGTGGAGTCTTACGGACAGGACAAGCCAAAAACATTCAGTACTTC,CASSGVLRTGQAKNIQYF
.,.,TRBV28,TRBJ1-5,TGTGCCAGCAGTTTCGGAGGGGGTCCGAATCAGCCCCAGCATTTT,CASSFGGGPNQPQHF
.,few,TRBV7-2,TRBJ2-4,TGTGCCAGCAGCTTAGTGGTAGCGGAAAACATTCAGTACTTC,CASSLVVAENIQYF
.,few,TRBV20-1,TRBJ1-1,TGCAGTGCTAGAGATCGCAGGTTGAACACTGAAGCTTTCTTT,CSARDRRLNTEAFF
TRBD1,.,TRBV15,TRBJ2-7,TGTGCCACCAGCAGAGTCGTCGGGACAGGAAGAGCCTACGAGCAGTACTTC,CATSRVVGTGRAYEQYF
.,.,TRBV2,TRBJ2-5,TGTGCCAGCAGTGACTGGCAGGTTGGGGAGACCCAGTACTTC,CASSDWQVGETQYF
.,.,TRBV10-3,TRBJ1-2,TGTGCCATCAGTGAGTCGGTAGGATCCAACTATGGCCACACCTTC,CAISESVGSNYGHTF
.,.,TRBV24-1,TRBJ2-7,TGTGCCACCAGTGTTTCCAATGAGCAGTACTTC,CATSVSNEQYF
.,.,TRBV6-1,TRBJ2-3,TGTGCCAGCAGTGAAGGGGCAAACTCGGTAGATACGCAGTATTTT,CASSEGANSVDTQYF
TRBD2,few,TRBV3-1,TRBJ2-7,TGTGCCAGCAGCCAAGGGACTAGCGGGAGTGAGGAGCAGTACTTC,CASSQGTSGSEEQYF
TRBD2,.,TRBV12-3/TRBV12-4,TRBJ2-7,TGTGCCAGCAGGACTAGCGGGAGGGGGAATGAGCAGTACTTC,CASRTSGRGNEQYF
.,.,TRBV18,TRBJ1-1,TGTGCCAGCTCATTTTCGAGGTTGAACGCTGAAGCTTTCTTT,CASSFSRLNAEAFF
TRBD1,.,TRBV12-3/TRBV12-4,TRBJ1-2,TGTGCCAGCAGTTCGGACAGGCGGTCTAGTGGCTACACCTTC,CASSSDRRSSGYTF
.,.,TRBV24-1,TRBJ2-1,TGTGCCACCAGTGGTTCCCAGGGGCGGCAGTTCTTC,CATSGSQGRQFF
TRBD1,few,TRBV10-3,TRBJ2-3,TGTGCCATCAGTGACCGGGACAGGCAGCACAGATACGCGTATTTT,CAISDRDRQHRYAYF